The source of this T cell receptor (beta chain) is a study of blood T cells in healthy people across ages. This clonotype occurred a few times. Around 9 milliliters of peripheral blood were drawn from each donor into EDTA-treated tubes. Isolating PBMCs gave at least 6.5 million of these cells per sample. A second PCR, run for about 6 to 11 cycles, used a sample-barcoded 5' primer plus a J-beta primer mix. Through a template-switch adaptor with 12 random nucleotides, each cDNA molecule received a tag. MiXCR, applied by TCRdb to the 5' RACE reads, yields one record per CDR3 protein. The repertoire holds about 1.8 million distinct CDR3 sequences, with 49% as singletons. The sequenced material came from blood. The TCR sequence derives from a woman aged 35 to 49 in good health.

This chain's CDR3 is CAISEGGNQPQHF. The DNA for the CDR3 is TGTGCCATCAGTGAGGGTGGAAATCAGCCCCAGCATTTT. The chain employs TRBV10-3 and TRBJ1-5; D is unclear. This CDR3 comprises 13 residues. CDR1 ENHRY and CDR2 SYGVKD come from the germline V gene. Trimming took off 2 bases at V and 4 bases at J, with 6 bases between the two ends.